The clone carrying this T cell receptor beta chain was seen ten or more times. The CDR3 totals 14 residues. The germline V and J ends were trimmed by 4 bases and 4 bases, with 13 bases remaining between them. Germline V gives CDR1 KGHSH, CDR2 LQKENI. The data were taken from a study of T cells in Graves' hyperthyroidism and ophthalmopathy. The PBMCs were sourced from fresh peripheral blood (approximately 9.6 ml). Amplified TCR beta CDR3 regions came from RNA transcripts. An initial round of RT-PCR targeting the TCR CDR3 relied on the HTBI primer set. Using its own MiXCR run on the multiplex PCR reads, TCRdb lists one record per CDR3 protein. The sample carries about 570,000 distinct CDR3 sequences, 12% to 15% recorded once.

The receptor was derived from a woman aged 40 to 50 with Graves' hyperthyroidism. The chain has TRBV18 and TRBJ1-2; no clear D. Sequenced material: blood. The CDR3 reads CASSLSDGPYGYTF. CDR3 bases: TGTGCCAGCTCACTATCAGACGGCCCCTATGGCTACACCTTC.